What follows are 19 T cell receptor beta chains derived from one specimen sequenced in a study of siplizumab effects on memory and regulatory T cells. Some clones are missing from TCRdb's copy, which holds only in-frame ones; the method was immunoSEQ multiplex PCR. The sample holds under 140,000 clones; 80% to 95% are singletons and the top ten take 1% to 1.5%. Source material: CD4+ T cells sorted from blood. The receptors come from a human donor in good health.

The chain recombines TRBV19 with TRBJ2-2; D is ambiguous. Trimming cost V 4 bases and J 1 base, with 7 bases left between them. Per the germline V gene, CDR1 is LNHDA and CDR2 is SQIVND (reference sequence). The CDR3 has 14 amino acids. The CDR3 region is CASSNVGNTGELFF. The CDR3 DNA follows: TGTGCCAGTAGTAACGTCGGGAACACCGGGGAGCTGTTTTTT.

V and J are TRBV5-1 and TRBJ2-2; TRBD1 might be the D (5 bases). The CDR3 is made up of 16 amino acids. The V end lost 2 bases, the J end lost 4 bases, and 15 bases lay between the germline ends. Germline V gene lookup returns CDR1 SGHRS and CDR2 YFSETQ. For the CDR3, the DNA is TGCGCCAGCAGCTTTTCCCCCTCAGGGTCCACCGGGGAGCTGTTTTTT. Translating it yields CASSFSPSGSTGELFF.

The rearrangement links TRBV11-2 to TRBJ1-2; D unresolved. Germline CDR1 is SGHAT and CDR2 is FQNNGV. Trimming took off 5 bases at V and 4 bases at J, with 17 bases between the two ends. CDR3 size: 15 residues. In DNA, the CDR3 is TGTGCCAGCAGCGCAATCCGGGATACCTTCTATGGCTACACCTTC. This translates into CASSAIRDTFYGYTF.

The V gene is TRBV19, the J gene TRBJ2-1, with a tentative D call TRBD2 (5 bases). Germline V gene data show CDR1 as LNHDA and CDR2 as SQIVND (reference sequence). The CDR3 extends over 15 amino acids. V lost 3 bases and J lost 4, with 13 bases in between. In nucleotides, the CDR3 is TGTGCCAGTAGTATCGGTAGGAGGCCGTACAATGAGCAGTTCTTC. This encodes CASSIGRRPYNEQFF.

This sequence joins TRBV23-1 and TRBJ2-7, with 7 bases that match TRBD1. TRBV23-1 is reported as an ORF; its role is uncertain. This CDR3 region has 17 residues. Trimming took 8 bases from V and 0 from J; bases not matched to a gene: 16. CDR3 protein: CASGEKIGGWDSYEQYF. The CDR3 nucleotides read TGCGCCAGCGGTGAAAAGATAGGGGGCTGGGACTCCTACGAGCAGTACTTC.

This clone has ten or more counts. V is TRBV6-5 and J is TRBJ1-3; D is uncertain. This CDR3 spans 16 amino acids. CDR1 is MNHEY and CDR2 is SVGAGI in the germline V gene. The V end was cut by 2 bases, the J end by 2 bases, with 13 bases between. CDR3 coding DNA: TGTGCCAGCAGTTACAGCGGGATGAGGACTGGAAACACCATATATTTT. Translating gives CASSYSGMRTGNTIYF.

The chain employs TRBV4-1 and TRBJ2-7; 7 nucleotides align to TRBD2. CDR1 MGHRA and CDR2 YSYEKL come from the germline V gene. The CDR3 totals 15 residues. Trimming at V came to 1 base and at J to 6 bases, leaving 9 bases not matched to a gene. CDR3 sequence: CASSQAGGRLGEQYF. CDR3 bases: TGCGCCAGCAGCCAAGCGGGGGGTAGGCTGGGCGAGCAGTACTTC.

This chain joins TRBV30 and TRBJ2-6; D perhaps matches TRBD1 (5 bases). CDR3 length: 18 residues. V was clipped by 0 bases and J by 0 bases, with 15 bases between them. Germline values: CDR1 GTSNPN, CDR2 SVGIG (reference sequence). As DNA, the CDR3 is TGTGCCTGGAGTGTTATACGGACAATGAGCTCTGGGGCCAACGTCCTGACTTTC. This codes for CAWSVIRTMSSGANVLTF.

The J gene is TRBJ2-5, the V gene TRBV19, with D possibly TRBD2 on 5 matching bases. The CDR3 consists of 15 residues. The ends were cut back, 1 base at V and 5 bases at J, with 14 bases in the middle. In germline, CDR1 is LNHDA, CDR2 SQIVND (reference sequence). The CDR3 region is CASSIGGSGGETQYF. In DNA form, the CDR3 reads TGTGCCAGTAGTATAGGTGGATCTGGAGGTGAGACCCAGTACTTC.

The chain employs TRBV7-9 and TRBJ1-1, with 8 bases fitting TRBD1. The V and J ends lost 4 bases and 5 bases, in that order; junction bases with no gene match: 9. Germline V gene lookup returns CDR1 SEHNR and CDR2 FQNEAQ (reference sequence). The CDR3 consists of 15 residues. The CDR3 region is CASSSTGQGLTEAFF. CDR3 DNA: TGTGCCAGCAGCTCCACTGGACAGGGCTTGACTGAAGCTTTCTTT.

This chain uses TRBV6-6 with TRBJ2-5; 10 bases fit TRBD2. This CDR3 is built from 16 residues. Germline V gives CDR1 MNHNY, CDR2 SVGAGI (reference sequence). Trimming removed 3 bases from V and 3 bases from J; junction bases left unmatched: 7. The CDR3 nucleotides are TGTGCCAGCAGTTATGCTAGCGGGAGATACAAAGAGACCCAGTACTTC. Residues: CASSYASGRYKETQYF.

This clone was seen a handful of times. The J gene is TRBJ2-7, the V gene TRBV18; 8 bases map to TRBD1. The V gene end was trimmed by 3 bases and the J gene end by 4 bases; junction bases not matched to a gene: 8. Germline V gene sequence: CDR1 KGHSH, CDR2 LQKENI. CDR3 length equals 15 residues. CDR3 loop: CASSPDREISYEQYF. The CDR3 DNA is TGTGCCAGCTCACCGGACAGGGAAATTTCTTACGAGCAGTACTTC. The whole variable domain, remainder taken from reference TRBV18 and TRBJ2-7, is NAGVMQNPRHLVRRRGQEARLRCSPMKGHSHVYWYRQLPEEGLKFMVYLQKENIIDESGMPKERFSAEFPKEGPSILRIQQVVRGDSAAYFCASSPDREISYEQYFGPGTRLTVT.

This chain links TRBV7-8 with TRBJ1-2; tentative D call: TRBD1 (5 bases). V was shortened by 0 bases and J by 6 bases, with 11 bases between the two germline ends. CDR1 SGHVS and CDR2 FQNEAQ come from the germline V gene. This CDR3 comprises 14 residues. CDR3 sequence reads: CASSLAKGFDGYTF. CDR3 coding DNA: TGTGCCAGCAGCTTAGCGAAGGGGTTCGATGGCTACACCTTC.

V is TRBV7-9 and J is TRBJ2-1, with 7 nucleotides matching TRBD2. The CDR3 totals 13 residues. CDR1 and CDR2 (germline): SEHNR, FQNEAQ (reference sequence). V was pared by 10 bases and J by 8 bases, with 11 bases of the junction left unmatched. CDR3 protein: CATTGGRAHEQFF. In DNA, the CDR3 is TGTGCCACGACTGGGGGGAGGGCGCATGAGCAGTTCTTC.

This chain uses TRBV19 with TRBJ2-3; TRBD2 matches 7 bases. CDR1 is LNHDA, CDR2 SQIVND, per germline (reference sequence). The CDR3 totals 16 residues. J was trimmed by 2 bases and V by 3 bases; bases with no gene match: 8. The chain's CDR3 is CASSILGGTNTDTQYF. The DNA of the CDR3 is TGTGCCAGTAGTATTTTGGGGGGGACCAACACAGATACGCAGTATTTT.

The rearrangement links TRBV7-3 to TRBJ2-2; tentatively, D is TRBD2 (6 bases). From germline, CDR1 is SGHTA and CDR2 FQGTGA. CDR3 size: 16 residues. The V end lost 0 bases, the J end lost 2 bases, and 10 bases lay between the germline ends. Here the CDR3 reads CASSLTAGTNTGELFF. In DNA, the CDR3 is TGTGCCAGCAGCTTAACGGCGGGGACCAACACCGGGGAGCTGTTTTTT.

The chain combines TRBV10-3 with TRBJ2-3; D is unresolved. The CDR3 length is 11 residues. Germline V gene sequence: CDR1 ENHRY, CDR2 SYGVKD. Between the trimmed V and J ends, which lost 6 bases and 1 base, there was a span of 2 bases. The CDR3 coding sequence is TGTGCCATCAGCCGCACAGATACGCAGTATTTT. As protein: CAISRTDTQYF.

The chain has TRBV10-3 and TRBJ1-1; 8 bases are a match to TRBD1. Germline V CDR1 and CDR2: ENHRY, SYGVKD. V gave up 0 bases and J gave up 4 bases; unmatched junction bases: 1. There are 14 residues in the CDR3. The CDR3 nucleotides are TGTGCCATCAGTGAGTCGACAGGGGTCACTGAAGCTTTCTTT. Its protein product is CAISESTGVTEAFF.

This sequence joins TRBV6-1 and TRBJ2-1, with D unclear. Trimming removed 2 bases from V and 4 bases from J, with 15 bases in between. Germline loops: CDR1 MNHNS, CDR2 SASEGT. CDR3 length equals 16 residues. The CDR3 sequence is CASSELYRQKYNEQFF. The DNA for the CDR3 is TGTGCCAGCAGTGAACTGTACAGACAAAAGTACAATGAGCAGTTCTTC.